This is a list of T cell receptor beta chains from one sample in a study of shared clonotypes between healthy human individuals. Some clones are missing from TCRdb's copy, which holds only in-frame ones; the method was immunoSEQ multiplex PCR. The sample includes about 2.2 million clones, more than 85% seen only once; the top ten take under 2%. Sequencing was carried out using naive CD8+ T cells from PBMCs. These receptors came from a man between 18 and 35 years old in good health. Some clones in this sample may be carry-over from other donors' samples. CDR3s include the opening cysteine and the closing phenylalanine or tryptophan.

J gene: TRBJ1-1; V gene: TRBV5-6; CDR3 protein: CASSLSALLTSEAFF
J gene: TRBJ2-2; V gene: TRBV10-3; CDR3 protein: CAIKDRDRGATGELFF
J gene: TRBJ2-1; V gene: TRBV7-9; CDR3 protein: CASSSSLAGREGEQFF
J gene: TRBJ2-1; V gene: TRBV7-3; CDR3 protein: CASSTGLAGPYNEQFF
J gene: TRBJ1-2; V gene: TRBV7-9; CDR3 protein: CASSLGDPSYGYTF
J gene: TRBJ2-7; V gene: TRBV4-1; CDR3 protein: CASSQDYSAYEQYF
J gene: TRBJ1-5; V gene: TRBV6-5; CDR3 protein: CASQTTGGHQPQHF
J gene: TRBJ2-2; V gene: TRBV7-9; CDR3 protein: CASSLGRERATGELFF
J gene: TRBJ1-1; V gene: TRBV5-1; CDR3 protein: CASSSTRTLYGEAFF
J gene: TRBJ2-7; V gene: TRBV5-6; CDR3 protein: CASSSRLGGTYEQYF
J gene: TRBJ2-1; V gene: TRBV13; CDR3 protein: CASSFPGTSGYNEQFF
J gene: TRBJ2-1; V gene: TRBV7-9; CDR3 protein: CASVSRDSYNEQFF
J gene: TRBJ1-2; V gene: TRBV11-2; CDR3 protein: CASSPRGRLFSNYGYTF
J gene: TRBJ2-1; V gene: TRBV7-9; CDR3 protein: CASSLASQEKFF
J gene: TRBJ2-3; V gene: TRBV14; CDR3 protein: CASSQRMISTDTQYF
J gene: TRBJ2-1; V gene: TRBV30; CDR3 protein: CAWSAGVSYYNEQFF
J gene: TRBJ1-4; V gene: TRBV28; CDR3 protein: CASTFGDEKLFF